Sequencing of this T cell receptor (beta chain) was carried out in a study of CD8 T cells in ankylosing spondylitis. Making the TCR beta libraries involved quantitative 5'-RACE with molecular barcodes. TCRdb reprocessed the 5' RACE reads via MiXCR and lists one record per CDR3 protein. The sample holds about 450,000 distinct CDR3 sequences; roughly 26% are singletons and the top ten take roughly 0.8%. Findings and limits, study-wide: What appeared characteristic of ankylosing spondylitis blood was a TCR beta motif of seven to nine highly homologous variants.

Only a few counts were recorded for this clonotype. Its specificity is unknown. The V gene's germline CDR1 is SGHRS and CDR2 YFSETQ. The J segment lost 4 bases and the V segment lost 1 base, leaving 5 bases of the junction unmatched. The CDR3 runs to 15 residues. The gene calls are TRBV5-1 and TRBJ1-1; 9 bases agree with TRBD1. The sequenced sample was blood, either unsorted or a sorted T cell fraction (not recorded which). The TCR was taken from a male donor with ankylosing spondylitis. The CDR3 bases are TGCGCCAGCAGCTTGTTGACAGGGGGGGGCACTGAAGCTTTCTTT. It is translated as CASSLLTGGGTEAFF.